Shown below are 20 T cell receptor beta chains from a single sample sequenced in a study of blood T cells in healthy people across ages. Sample-barcoded 5' priming and a J-beta primer mix drove a second PCR of 7 to 11 cycles. TCRdb used MiXCR to reprocess the 5' RACE reads, holding one entry per CDR3 protein. The sample carries about 670,000 distinct CDR3 sequences, under 65% recorded once. Sequenced sample: blood. Source of these receptors: a woman of 80 years or more in good health.

The sample holds many counts of this clonotype. V usage is TRBV5-1 and J usage is TRBJ2-5, with 7 bases lining up with TRBD2. The CDR3 runs 13 residues. CDR1 SGHRS and CDR2 YFSETQ come from the germline V gene. J lost 0 bases, V lost 6 bases, and 2 bases had no gene match. Written as DNA, the CDR3 is TGCGCCAGCAAACGGGGGGACCAAGAGACCCAGTACTTC. It encodes CASKRGDQETQYF.

Note on this clonotype: A single base separates this from a much larger clone, so it may be a read error. The chain employs TRBV7-8 and TRBJ1-2; unclear D gene. The CDR3 consists of 15 residues. Germline V CDR1 and CDR2: SGHVS, FQNEAQ. V shed 1 base and J shed 4 bases, with 13 bases lying between them. DNA of the CDR3: TGTGCCAGCAGCTTAGGTGCGGGTTCGGGCTATGGCTACACCTTC. Its translation: CASSLGAGSGYGYTF.

This clonotype has a handful of counts. The chain has TRBV20-1 and TRBJ1-2, with 8 bases that match TRBD1. CDR3 size: 15 residues. Trimming removed 3 bases from V and 5 bases from J; junction bases left unmatched: 11. The germline CDR1 and CDR2 sequences are DFQATT and SNEGSKA (reference sequence). The CDR3 sequence: CSASRAGGNNYGYTF. The CDR3 region has the DNA TGCAGTGCTAGTAGGGCAGGGGGCAACAATTATGGCTACACCTTC.

V usage is TRBV29-1 and J usage is TRBJ2-7; TRBD2 matches at 10 bases. The DNA end favors TRBJ2-5, so the J call may be wrong. Germline V lookup: CDR1 SQVTM, CDR2 ANQGSEA. The CDR3 extends over 13 amino acids. The CDR3 sequence: CSVDPSGSETQYF. As DNA, the CDR3 is TGCAGCGTTGATCCTAGCGGGAGTGAGACCCAGTACTTC.

This clonotype turned up a few times. V is TRBV13 and J is TRBJ2-3; D possibly corresponds to TRBD2 (5 bases). CDR1 is PRHDT and CDR2 is FYEKMQ in the germline V gene (reference sequence). The CDR3 is 13 amino acids. The V and J ends lost 5 bases and 8 bases respectively, with 14 bases between them. The CDR3, as DNA: TGTGCCAGCAGCGTAACTAGACAAGGTACGCAGTATTTT. It specifies CASSVTRQGTQYF.

V usage is TRBV15 and J usage is TRBJ2-1; D gene uncertain. Trimming stripped 0 bases from V and 5 bases from J, with 8 bases between. Germline loops: CDR1 LNHNV, CDR2 YYDKDF (reference sequence). CDR3 length: 14 amino acids. In nucleotides, the CDR3 is TGTGCCACCAGCAGAGAAAATAGTGACAATGAGCAGTTCTTC. Amino acid sequence: CATSRENSDNEQFF.

The chain has TRBV4-1 and TRBJ1-6; D remains unclear. V dropped 0 bases and J dropped 9 bases, with 9 bases sitting between them. This CDR3 has 14 residues. The germline V gene has CDR1 MGHRA and CDR2 YSYEKL. Here the CDR3 reads CASSQEGFSSPLHF. The CDR3 DNA reads as TGCGCCAGCAGCCAAGAGGGGTTTAGTTCACCCCTCCACTTT.

This clonotype was seen more than once but under ten times. This sequence joins TRBV15 and TRBJ2-2; D not resolved. From germline, CDR1 is LNHNV and CDR2 YYDKDF (reference sequence). The germline V and J ends were trimmed by 0 bases and 8 bases, with 4 bases remaining between them. The CDR3 totals 12 residues. The CDR3 nucleotides read TGTGCCACCAGCAGAGATTGGGGGGAGCTGTTTTTT. This translates into CATSRDWGELFF.

This clonotype has at least ten counts. The chain employs TRBV6-6 and TRBJ2-2; D not resolved. Germline loops: CDR1 MNHNY, CDR2 SVGAGI (reference sequence). This CDR3 has 14 residues. Trimming took off 0 bases at V and 6 bases at J, with 8 bases between the two ends. The CDR3 sequence: CASSYSGRSGELFF. The DNA for the CDR3 is TGTGCCAGCAGTTACTCGGGCCGCTCCGGGGAGCTGTTTTTT.

This clonotype was observed many times. J is TRBJ2-1 and V is TRBV6-1; TRBD1 aligns across 7 bases. Per germline, CDR1 MNHNS and CDR2 SASEGT. The CDR3 runs 18 residues. Trimming cost V 6 bases and J 4 bases; bases outside gene matches: 18. The CDR3 bases are TGTGCCAGCAGCCAATATGGGACAGCATCCTATTCTTACAATGAGCAGTTCTTC. Its protein product is CASSQYGTASYSYNEQFF.

This clonotype was recorded only once. This chain joins TRBV27 and TRBJ2-1, with D uncertain. The germline V gene encodes CDR1 MNHEY and CDR2 SMNVEV (reference sequence). The CDR3 has 14 amino acids. Trimming removed 5 bases from V and 9 bases from J, with 17 bases in between. The CDR3 coding sequence is TGTGCCAGCAGTCCCCTGCTAGGGCCCGGTGAGCAGTTCTTC. It specifies CASSPLLGPGEQFF.

The chain uses TRBV5-1 and TRBJ2-1; D remains unclear. Trimming took off 2 bases at V and 6 bases at J, with 6 bases between the two ends. CDR1 is SGHRS, CDR2 YFSETQ, per germline. The CDR3 length is 12 residues. The CDR3 is CASSLSPNEQFF. The CDR3 region has the DNA TGCGCCAGCAGCTTAAGCCCCAATGAGCAGTTCTTC.

Only one count was recorded for this clonotype. A clone one base away is much larger, so this may be a read error. This rearrangement joins TRBV27 to TRBJ2-7; D remains ambiguous. V lost 3 bases to trimming and J lost 3 bases, with 12 bases between them. CDR1 and CDR2 from the germline V gene are MNHEY and SMNVEV (reference sequence). CDR3 length equals 14 residues. The CDR3 DNA reads TGTGCCAGCAGTTTCTCGGACGGGTACTACGAGCAGTACTTC. It codes for CASSFSDGYYEQYF.

This clonotype has a single count. The chain recombines TRBV2 with TRBJ2-7; perhaps TRBD1 as D (5 bases). The CDR3 is made up of 14 amino acids. Germline CDR1 and CDR2: SNHLY and FYNNEI. The ends were cut back, 4 bases at V and 3 bases at J, with 13 bases in the middle. CDR3 sequence: CASSGRVIVYEQYF. CDR3 sequence (DNA): TGTGCCAGCAGTGGCAGGGTTATTGTCTACGAGCAGTACTTC.

The sample holds a few counts of this clonotype. This sequence joins TRBV11-2 and TRBJ1-6; D remains ambiguous. The length of the CDR3 is 13 residues. Trimming cost V 4 bases and J 12 bases, with 13 bases left between them. The germline V gene has CDR1 SGHAT and CDR2 FQNNGV. As DNA, the CDR3 is TGTGCCAGCAGCTCCCTCCAACGGCAACCCCTCCACTTT. Amino acid sequence: CASSSLQRQPLHF.

The chain recombines TRBV6-5 with TRBJ2-5; D is undetermined. V gave up 5 bases and J gave up 2 bases, with 12 bases separating them. Germline-derived CDR1 and CDR2 are MNHEY and SVGAGI. The CDR3 extends over 14 amino acids. The DNA for the CDR3 is TGTGCCAGCAGTCATGACGTACTACAAGAGACCCAGTACTTC. Its protein is CASSHDVLQETQYF.

This chain uses TRBV9 with TRBJ2-2; 9 positions agree with TRBD2. V trimming: 5 bases; J trimming: 4 bases; junction bases outside the gene matches: 9. CDR1 is SGDLS, CDR2 YYNGEE, per germline. CDR3 length equals 16 residues. CDR3 bases: TGTGCCAGCAGTGCGACCCTAGCGGGGCTCACCGGGGAGCTGTTTTTT. Amino acids: CASSATLAGLTGELFF.

The chain has TRBV10-3 and TRBJ2-7; perhaps D is TRBD1 or TRBD2 (5 bases each). Per germline, CDR1 ENHRY and CDR2 SYGVKD. The CDR3 has 16 amino acids. Trimming left V 0 bases short and J 7 bases short, with 19 bases between. CDR3 nucleotides: TGTGCCATCAGTGAGTCGGGGCAGGACTCCTACAATGAGCAGTACTTC. The encoded protein is CAISESGQDSYNEQYF.

This clonotype appeared many times. V gene TRBV12-3 or TRBV12-4 combines with J gene TRBJ2-3; TRBD2 aligns across 8 bases. This CDR3 comprises 18 residues. Trimming removed 3 bases from V and 4 bases from J; junction bases left unmatched: 15. The CDR3 nucleotides read TGTGCCAGCAGTTTTTGGTCTAGCGGGCCCCGGGGGCCAGATACGCAGTATTTT. The encoded protein is CASSFWSSGPRGPDTQYF.

V is TRBV3-1 and J is TRBJ2-5, with 8 positions matching TRBD1. J lost 5 bases, V lost 4 bases, and 12 bases had no gene match. CDR3 length: 16 residues. Per the germline V gene, CDR1 is LGHDT and CDR2 is YNNKEL (reference sequence). CDR3 nucleotide sequence: TGTGCCAGCAGCCGAGGACAGGGATATCTCGTGGAGACCCAGTACTTC. This sequence encodes CASSRGQGYLVETQYF.